What follows are 27 T cell receptor beta chains derived from one specimen sequenced in a study of cytomegalovirus exposure and HLA in healthy donors. The data were produced by immunoSEQ multiplex PCR, yet TCRdb's version contains in-frame clones alone and is incomplete. Of tens of thousands of clones in the sample, more than 80% are singletons; the top ten hold about 6%. Sequenced input: PBMCs. Receptors were obtained from a woman aged 18-29 years in good health and CMV-seronegative.

The gene calls are TRBV5-4 and TRBJ2-7; no reliable D call. The CDR3 runs to 12 residues. Germline values: CDR1 SGHNT, CDR2 YYREEE (reference sequence). Trimming left V 0 bases short and J 5 bases short, with 6 bases between. As DNA, the CDR3 is TGTGCCAGCAGCTTGGGTATCGACGAGCAGTACTTC. It translates to CASSLGIDEQYF.

This clone appeared a single time. This chain links TRBV29-1 with TRBJ2-5, with 7 bases aligning to TRBD2. Germline assignment: CDR1 SQVTM and CDR2 ANQGSEA. CDR3 length equals 17 residues. J lost 9 bases, V lost 3 bases, and 22 bases had no gene match. CDR3 sequence: CSVDLLGGEGWQGAQYF. Here the CDR3 DNA reads TGCAGCGTTGATCTCCTAGGTGGGGAGGGGTGGCAAGGGGCCCAGTACTTC. The entire variable domain, with the rest obtained from reference TRBV29-1 and TRBJ2-5, is as follows: SAVISQKPSRDICQRGTSLTIQCQVDSQVTMMFWYRQQPGQSLTLIATANQGSEATYESGFVIDKFPISRPNLTFSTLTVSNMSPEDSSIYLCSVDLLGGEGWQGAQYFGPGTRLLVL.

The chain is built from TRBV27 and TRBJ1-2; 7 bases fit TRBD1. This CDR3 contains 14 residues. The ends lost 5 bases at V and 6 bases at J; junction bases unmatched: 9. The germline gives CDR1 MNHEY, CDR2 SMNVEV (reference sequence). The chain's CDR3 is CASSEDRASDGYTF. CDR3 bases: TGTGCCAGCAGTGAAGACAGGGCTTCGGATGGCTACACCTTC.

J is TRBJ2-1 and V is TRBV6-5; 11 nucleotides agree with TRBD1. V lost 4 bases to trimming and J lost 8 bases; unmatched junction nucleotides: 10. The CDR3 consists of 16 residues. Germline lookup yields CDR1 MNHEY and CDR2 SVGAGI. CDR3 bases: TGTGCCAGCAGTTCCGGGGGACAGGGGGTTTCCGATGAGCAGTTCTTC. Protein sequence: CASSSGGQGVSDEQFF.

The V and J genes are TRBV14 and TRBJ2-6; tentative D call: TRBD1 (5 bases). Trimming pared 1 base from V and 3 bases from J, leaving 16 bases between. This CDR3 contains 18 residues. Germline V gene data show CDR1 as SGHDN and CDR2 as FVKESK. This CDR3 reads CASSQGAGSFFGANVLTF. CDR3 coding DNA: TGTGCCAGCAGCCAAGGGGCAGGGTCTTTCTTTGGGGCCAACGTCCTGACTTTC.

The CDR3 DNA follows: TGTGCCACCAGCAGAGATCATCGGACAGGTGGGGGATCACCCCTCCACTTT. Protein product: CATSRDHRTGGGSPLHF. The gene calls are TRBV15 and TRBJ1-6; 7 nucleotides agree with TRBD1. Germline V gives CDR1 LNHNV, CDR2 YYDKDF (reference sequence). Trimming took 0 bases from V and 10 from J; bases not matched to a gene: 12. The CDR3 covers 17 residues.

This clone was recorded once. The chain joins TRBV7-9 to TRBJ2-2; D call uncertain. CDR1 is SEHNR, CDR2 FQNEAQ, per germline (reference sequence). The CDR3 is made up of 13 amino acids. V lost 1 base and J 6 bases, leaving 6 bases between the germline ends. The CDR3 DNA follows: TGTGCCAGCAGCTTAGTCTCGTCCGGGGAGCTGTTTTTT. It encodes CASSLVSSGELFF.

The chain joins TRBV19 to TRBJ2-6; 7 bases match TRBD2. Germline lookup yields CDR1 LNHDA and CDR2 SQIVND (reference sequence). Germline trimming cut 10 bases from V and 2 bases from J; bases unmatched to any gene: 8. This CDR3 spans 15 amino acids. In DNA form, the CDR3 reads TGTGCCACCCTACCTGGGGGGGCTGGGGCCAACGTCCTGACTTTC. Protein sequence: CATLPGGAGANVLTF. Complete variable domain (other parts from reference TRBV19 and TRBJ2-6): DGGITQSPKYLFRKEGQNVTLSCEQNLNHDAMYWYRQDPGQGLRLIYYSQIVNDFQKGDIAEGYSVSREKKESFPLTVTSAQKNPTAFYLCATLPGGAGANVLTFGAGSRLTVL.

V is TRBV19 and J is TRBJ1-6; D is possibly TRBD1 (6 bases). The CDR3 is 15 amino acids. The V and J ends lost 9 bases and 1 base respectively, with 13 bases between them. CDR1 and CDR2 (germline): LNHDA, SQIVND (reference sequence). DNA for the CDR3: TGTGCCAGCAAGCCAGGGGATTCCTATAATTCACCCCTCCACTTT. Its protein product is CASKPGDSYNSPLHF.

The CDR3 loop reads CATSRGWRVEAFF. The CDR3 region has the DNA TGTGCCACCAGCAGGGGCTGGCGGGTAGAAGCTTTCTTT. V and J are TRBV15 and TRBJ1-1; D not certain. The V end was cut by 3 bases, the J end by 8 bases, with 13 bases between. The length of the CDR3 is 13 residues. The germline V gene encodes CDR1 LNHNV and CDR2 YYDKDF (reference sequence).

V usage is TRBV9 and J usage is TRBJ2-7, with D perhaps TRBD2 (5 bases). This CDR3 region has 17 residues. CDR1 and CDR2 from the germline V gene are SGDLS and YYNGEE. Deletions cut 0 bases from V and 0 bases from J, with 16 bases between. The CDR3 reads CASSVVRRVGNSYEQYV. The DNA for the CDR3 is TGTGCCAGCAGCGTAGTCCGCCGGGTCGGGAACTCCTACGAGCAGTACGTC.

The chain links TRBV10-2 to TRBJ2-5; 8 bases line up with TRBD1. Looked up from germline, CDR1 is WSHSY and CDR2 is SAAADI. This CDR3 spans 13 amino acids. V gave up 8 bases and J gave up 4 bases; unmatched junction bases: 6. The CDR3 sequence is CASWQGAGETQYF. The CDR3 coding sequence is TGCGCCAGCTGGCAGGGGGCGGGAGAGACCCAGTACTTC.

V and J are TRBV6-4 and TRBJ1-2; no reliable D call. This CDR3 has 17 residues. V lost 7 bases and J 4 bases, leaving 25 bases between the germline ends. Germline lookup yields CDR1 MRHNA and CDR2 SNTAGT. The CDR3 reads CASTHSGSAPLSYGYTF. As DNA, the CDR3 is TGTGCCAGCACCCACAGCGGGTCAGCCCCCCTAAGCTATGGCTACACCTTC.

The chain is built from TRBV19 and TRBJ1-2; D is ambiguous. Trimming removed 5 bases from V and 5 bases from J, with 12 bases in between. The CDR3 spans 13 residues. Germline V gives CDR1 LNHDA, CDR2 SQIVND (reference sequence). This CDR3 reads CASSPNLLYGYTF. The DNA for the CDR3 is TGTGCCAGTAGTCCTAATCTCCTTTATGGCTACACCTTC.

This sequence joins TRBV5-4 and TRBJ1-2, with D tentatively TRBD1 (6 bases). Germline V gene sequence: CDR1 SGHNT, CDR2 YYREEE (reference sequence). The CDR3 has 18 amino acids. V lost 1 base to trimming and J lost 0 bases, with 19 bases between them. DNA of the CDR3: TGTGCCAGCAGCTTGCTACGGGGGGGCACTGTTTCTAACTATGGCTACACCTTC. Amino acids: CASSLLRGGTVSNYGYTF.

This clone was seen just once. The chain has TRBV9 and TRBJ2-1; 7 nucleotides align to TRBD2. The V gene's germline CDR1 is SGDLS and CDR2 YYNGEE. This CDR3 is 15 amino acids long. Trimming at V came to 3 bases and at J to 5 bases, leaving 8 bases not matched to a gene. The CDR3 nucleotides read TGTGCCAGCAGCGAGAGCGGGGAGGCAAACAATGAGCAGTTCTTC. Protein product: CASSESGEANNEQFF.

The DNA for the CDR3 is TGTGCCAGCAGCTCCCAGGGGTTTCAAGAGACCCAGTACTTC. Amino acid sequence: CASSSQGFQETQYF. The chain uses TRBV7-9 and TRBJ2-5; tentatively, D is TRBD1 (6 bases). V gave up 4 bases and J gave up 2 bases, with 11 bases separating them. Per the germline V gene, CDR1 is SEHNR and CDR2 is FQNEAQ (reference sequence). The CDR3 runs to 14 residues.

The V and J genes are TRBV5-1 and TRBJ2-1; 12 bases align to TRBD2. The V gene end was trimmed by 4 bases and the J gene end by 3 bases; junction bases not matched to a gene: 5. Looked up from germline, CDR1 is SGHRS and CDR2 is YFSETQ. This CDR3 is 16 amino acids long. DNA for the CDR3: TGCGCCAGCAGCCGGACGACTAGCGGGGGCTACAATGAGCAGTTCTTC. Residues: CASSRTTSGGYNEQFF. The whole variable domain, filled in from reference TRBV5-1 and TRBJ2-1, reads KAGVTQTPRYLIKTRGQQVTLSCSPISGHRSVSWYQQTPGQGLQFLFEYFSETQRNKGNFPGRFSGRQFSNSRSEMNVSTLELGDSALYLCASSRTTSGGYNEQFFGPGTRLTVL.

J is TRBJ2-5 and V is TRBV7-9; possibly TRBD1 for D (5 bases). The CDR3 is 12 residues long. Trimming pared 3 bases from V and 5 bases from J, leaving 7 bases between. CDR1 SEHNR and CDR2 FQNEAQ come from the germline V gene (reference sequence). In DNA, the CDR3 is TGTGCCAGCAGCTTTTACAGGGAGACCCAGTACTTC. It translates to CASSFYRETQYF.

The rearrangement uses TRBV4-1 and TRBJ1-1; tentatively, D is TRBD1 (5 bases). The V end lost 6 bases, the J end lost 0 bases, and 20 bases lay between the germline ends. The V gene's germline CDR1 is MGHRA and CDR2 YSYEKL. The CDR3 is 17 amino acids. CDR3 DNA: TGCGCCAGCAGACTGCACGGGGGTAGCGTCATGAACACTGAAGCTTTCTTT. Translating it yields CASRLHGGSVMNTEAFF.

This rearrangement joins TRBV9 to TRBJ1-1; D is possibly TRBD1 (5 bases). Trimming removed 5 bases from V and 4 bases from J, with 15 bases in between. The CDR3 sequence is 14 residues long. Germline CDR1 reads SGDLS; CDR2 reads YYNGEE. In nucleotides, the CDR3 is TGTGCCAGCAGGCCAGGGTCCCCGGGCACTGAAGCTTTCTTT. Amino acids: CASRPGSPGTEAFF.

The J gene is TRBJ2-3, the V gene TRBV4-2; TRBD2 matches at 11 bases. Germline assignment: CDR1 LGHNA and CDR2 YNFKEQ. This CDR3 contains 17 residues. Trimming at V came to 3 bases and at J to 3 bases, leaving 8 bases not matched to a gene. For the CDR3, the DNA is TGTGCCAGCAGCCACCTTGCTAGCGGGGGGACTACAGATACGCAGTATTTT. The encoded protein is CASSHLASGGTTDTQYF.

The chain is built from TRBV5-4 and TRBJ1-1, with D possibly being TRBD1 (6 bases). Trimming removed 4 bases at V and 4 bases at J, with 11 bases between. This CDR3 region has 13 residues. From germline, CDR1 is SGHNT and CDR2 YYREEE (reference sequence). The CDR3 bases are TGTGCCAGCAGCAGCAGGGGCGGCACTGAAGCTTTCTTT. Protein product: CASSSRGGTEAFF.

The chain is built from TRBV2 and TRBJ1-2, with 7 bases matching TRBD1. CDR1 SNHLY and CDR2 FYNNEI come from the germline V gene. Germline trimming cut 8 bases from V and 7 bases from J; bases unmatched to any gene: 10. The CDR3 has 13 amino acids. The CDR3 loop is CASGGEGASGYTF. Written as DNA, the CDR3 is TGTGCCAGCGGGGGAGAGGGGGCGAGTGGCTACACCTTC.

The gene calls are TRBV5-6 and TRBJ2-1, with D perhaps matching TRBD1 (6 bases). Trimming left V 0 bases short and J 8 bases short, with 18 bases between. Germline V gene lookup returns CDR1 SGHDT and CDR2 YYEEEE. The CDR3 is made up of 16 amino acids. CDR3 loop: CASSLVAGEFVHEQFF. DNA of the CDR3: TGTGCCAGCAGCTTGGTTGCAGGGGAATTCGTGCATGAGCAGTTCTTC.

This chain links TRBV5-1 with TRBJ2-7, with D maybe TRBD1 (6 bases). Germline values: CDR1 SGHRS, CDR2 YFSETQ. The CDR3 runs 15 residues. V lost 7 bases, J lost 7 bases, and 24 bases lay in between. CDR3 DNA: TGCGCCAGCCGAAACAGGACATTTCAGGGGCGAGAGCAGTACTTC. Protein product: CASRNRTFQGREQYF.

The chain uses TRBV29-1 and TRBJ1-5; weak D call: TRBD1 (6 bases). V gave up 4 bases and J gave up 1 base, with 8 bases separating them. Germline loops: CDR1 SQVTM, CDR2 ANQGSEA. The CDR3 spans 13 residues. The CDR3 sequence: CSVVQGSNQPQHF. The CDR3 nucleotides are TGCAGCGTTGTGCAGGGGAGCAATCAGCCCCAGCATTTT.